This entry is about one TCR beta chain. Its specificity is unknown. The germline V and J ends were trimmed by 5 bases and 6 bases, with 14 bases remaining between them. This CDR3 spans 13 amino acids. Germline V CDR1 and CDR2: SGHTA, FQGNSA. This sample is drawn from a study of identical twins. From the 5' RACE reads, TCRdb called clonotypes with MiXCR, one entry per CDR3 protein. The repertoire holds about 720,000 distinct CDR3 sequences, with roughly 8% as singletons. Study results and caveats: The models gave estimates that fell short of the out-of-frame TCR alpha sharing seen in monozygotic twins.

The data were also submitted as part of a second study, on yellow fever vaccine responses in identical twins. That source adds: Twins' vaccine T cell response reportedly gave the appearance of partial convergence and partial personalization.

The sample consisted of PBMCs. The rearrangement joins TRBV7-2 to TRBJ2-7; the D gene is possibly TRBD2 (5 bases). This receptor was obtained from a woman under 30 in good health. CDR3 nucleotides: TGTGCCAGCAGCCCAATTAGCGTTGGCGAGCAGTACTTC. Its translation is CASSPISVGEQYF.